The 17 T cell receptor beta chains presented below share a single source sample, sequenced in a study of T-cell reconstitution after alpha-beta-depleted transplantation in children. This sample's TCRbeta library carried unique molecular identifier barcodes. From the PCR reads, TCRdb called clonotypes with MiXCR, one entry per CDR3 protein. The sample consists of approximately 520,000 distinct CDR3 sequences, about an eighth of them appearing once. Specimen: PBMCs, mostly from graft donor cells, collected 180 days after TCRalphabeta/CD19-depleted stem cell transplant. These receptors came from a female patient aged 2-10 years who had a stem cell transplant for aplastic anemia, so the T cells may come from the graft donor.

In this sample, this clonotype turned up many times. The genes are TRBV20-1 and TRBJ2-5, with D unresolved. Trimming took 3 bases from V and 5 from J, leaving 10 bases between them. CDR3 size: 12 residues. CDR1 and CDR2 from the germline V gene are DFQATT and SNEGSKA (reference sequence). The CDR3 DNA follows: TGCAGTGCTAGGAGCCCTGGGGAGACCCAGTACTTC. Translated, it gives CSARSPGETQYF.

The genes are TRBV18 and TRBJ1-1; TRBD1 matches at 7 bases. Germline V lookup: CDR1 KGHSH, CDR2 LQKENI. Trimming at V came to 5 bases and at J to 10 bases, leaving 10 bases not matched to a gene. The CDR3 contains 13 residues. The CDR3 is CASSEYTGVGAFF. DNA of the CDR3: TGTGCCAGCTCAGAATATACAGGGGTTGGAGCTTTCTTT.

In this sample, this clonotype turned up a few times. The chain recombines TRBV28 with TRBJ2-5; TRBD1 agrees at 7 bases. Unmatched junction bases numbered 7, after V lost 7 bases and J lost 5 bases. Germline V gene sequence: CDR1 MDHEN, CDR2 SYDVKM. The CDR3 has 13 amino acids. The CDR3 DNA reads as TGTGCCAGCACCATCCGACAGGGTGAGACCCAGTACTTC. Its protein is CASTIRQGETQYF.

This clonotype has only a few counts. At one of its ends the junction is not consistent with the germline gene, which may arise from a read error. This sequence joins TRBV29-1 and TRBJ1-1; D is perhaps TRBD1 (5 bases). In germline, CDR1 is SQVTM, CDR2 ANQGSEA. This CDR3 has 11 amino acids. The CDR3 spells CSAETRESAFF. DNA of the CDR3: TGCAGCGCTGAAACCAGGGAGAGCGCTTTCTTT.

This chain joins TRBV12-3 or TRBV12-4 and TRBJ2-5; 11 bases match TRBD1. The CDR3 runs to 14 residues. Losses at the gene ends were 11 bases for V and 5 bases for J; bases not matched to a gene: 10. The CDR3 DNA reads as TGTGCCTCCTCAGGACAGGGGGCGCGGGAGACCCAGTACTTC. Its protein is CASSGQGARETQYF.

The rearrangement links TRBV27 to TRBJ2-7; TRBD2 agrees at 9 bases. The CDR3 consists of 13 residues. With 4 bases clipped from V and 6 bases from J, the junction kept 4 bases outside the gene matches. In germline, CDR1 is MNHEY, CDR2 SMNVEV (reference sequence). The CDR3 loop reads CASSSHSGSEQYV. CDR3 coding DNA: TGTGCCAGCAGTTCCCATAGCGGGAGCGAGCAGTACGTC.

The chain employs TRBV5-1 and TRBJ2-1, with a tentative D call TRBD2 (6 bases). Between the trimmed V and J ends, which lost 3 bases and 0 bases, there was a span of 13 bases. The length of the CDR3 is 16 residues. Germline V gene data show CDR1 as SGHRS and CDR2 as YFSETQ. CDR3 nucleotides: TGCGCCAGCAGCTCCCGGCGGGGTAGCTCCTACAATGAGCAGTTCTTC. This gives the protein CASSSRRGSSYNEQFF.

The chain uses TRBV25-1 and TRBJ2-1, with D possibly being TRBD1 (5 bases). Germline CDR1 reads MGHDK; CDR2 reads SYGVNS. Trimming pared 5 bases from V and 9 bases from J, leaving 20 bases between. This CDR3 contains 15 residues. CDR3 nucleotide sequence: TGTGCCAGCAGTCAGGGTGTGGGAATACAATCTGAGCAGTTCTTC. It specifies CASSQGVGIQSEQFF.

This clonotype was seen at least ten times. Here the CDR3 reads CASRSGGLLRNEQFF. In DNA form, the CDR3 reads TGTGCCAGCAGGAGCGGTGGGCTTTTACGCAATGAGCAGTTCTTC. V usage is TRBV6-2 or TRBV6-3 and J usage is TRBJ2-1; perhaps TRBD2 as D (5 bases). Germline loops: CDR1 MNHEY, CDR2 SVGEGT. The V and J ends lost 6 bases and 6 bases respectively, with 18 bases between them. The CDR3 length is 15 residues.

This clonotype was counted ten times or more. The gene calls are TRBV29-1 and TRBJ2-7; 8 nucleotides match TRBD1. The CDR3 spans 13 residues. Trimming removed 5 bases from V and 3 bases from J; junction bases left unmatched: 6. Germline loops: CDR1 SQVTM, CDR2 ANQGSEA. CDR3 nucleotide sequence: TGCAGCGTTCTTAACAGGGGGGACTACGAGCAGTACTTC. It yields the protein CSVLNRGDYEQYF.

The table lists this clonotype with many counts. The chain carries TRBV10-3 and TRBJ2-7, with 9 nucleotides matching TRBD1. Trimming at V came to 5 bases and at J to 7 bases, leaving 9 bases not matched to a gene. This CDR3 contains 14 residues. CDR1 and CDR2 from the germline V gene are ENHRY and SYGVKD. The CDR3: CAISSYRGQREQYF. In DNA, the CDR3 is TGTGCCATCAGTTCTTACAGGGGGCAGAGGGAGCAGTACTTC.

The CDR3 region is CASSFREADTQYF. CDR3 sequence (DNA): TGTGCCAGCAGCTTCAGGGAGGCAGATACGCAGTATTTT. V is TRBV5-6 and J is TRBJ2-3, with TRBD2 as a possible D gene (6 bases). There are 13 residues in the CDR3. Germline CDR1 SGHDT, CDR2 YYEEEE. Trimming removed 2 bases from V and 4 bases from J, with 8 bases in between.

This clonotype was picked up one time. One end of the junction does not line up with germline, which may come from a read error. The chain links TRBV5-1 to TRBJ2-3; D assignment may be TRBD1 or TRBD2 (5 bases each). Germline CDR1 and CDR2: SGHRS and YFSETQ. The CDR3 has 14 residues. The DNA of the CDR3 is TGCGCCAGCAGCTTACGAGGGGTAGGAGATACGCAGTATTTC. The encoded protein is CASSLRGVGDTQYF. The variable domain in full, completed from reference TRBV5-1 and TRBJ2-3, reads KAGVTQTPRYLIKTRGQQVTLSCSPISGHRSVSWYQQTPGQGLQFLFEYFSETQRNKGNFPGRFSGRQFSNSRSEMNVSTLELGDSALYLCASSLRGVGDTQYFGPGTRLTVL.

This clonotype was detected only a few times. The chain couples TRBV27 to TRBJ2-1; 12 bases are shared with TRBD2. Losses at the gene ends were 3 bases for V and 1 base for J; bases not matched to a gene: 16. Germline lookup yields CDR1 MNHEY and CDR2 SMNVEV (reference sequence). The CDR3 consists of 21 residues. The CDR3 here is CASSFVFGASGRALSYNEQFF. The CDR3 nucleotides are TGTGCCAGCAGTTTCGTTTTTGGCGCTAGCGGGAGGGCCCTGTCCTACAATGAGCAGTTCTTC.

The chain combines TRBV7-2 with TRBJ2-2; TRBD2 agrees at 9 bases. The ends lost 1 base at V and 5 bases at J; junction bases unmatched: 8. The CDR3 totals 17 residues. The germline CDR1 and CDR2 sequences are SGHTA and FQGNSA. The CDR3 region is CASSLGVSGSPTGELFF. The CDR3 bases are TGTGCCAGCAGCTTAGGCGTTAGCGGGAGCCCAACCGGGGAGCTGTTTTTT.

In nucleotides, the CDR3 is TGTGCCAGCAGCTTAGCCAAATCTAAGACAGGGGGAACCCAAGAGACCCAGTACTTC. Translation gives CASSLAKSKTGGTQETQYF. This chain connects TRBV7-6 to TRBJ2-5, with 9 bases identical to TRBD1. CDR3 length: 19 amino acids. Trimming removed 0 bases from V and 1 base from J; junction bases left unmatched: 12. Germline lookup yields CDR1 SGHVS and CDR2 FNYEAQ. The full variable domain, completed using reference TRBV7-6 and TRBJ2-5, is GAGVSQSPRYKVTKRGQDVALRCDPISGHVSLYWYRQALGQGPEFLTYFNYEAQQDKSGLPNDRFSAERPEGSISTLTIQRTEQRDSAMYRCASSLAKSKTGGTQETQYFGPGTRLLVL.

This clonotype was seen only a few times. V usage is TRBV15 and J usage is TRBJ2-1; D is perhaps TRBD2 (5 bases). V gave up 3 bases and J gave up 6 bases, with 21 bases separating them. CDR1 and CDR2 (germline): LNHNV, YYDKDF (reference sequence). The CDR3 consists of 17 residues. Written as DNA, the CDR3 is TGTGCCACCAGCAGCCCTCGACCGGGATCAAGCTTCAATGAGCAGTTCTTC. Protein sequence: CATSSPRPGSSFNEQFF.